A single T cell receptor beta chain is shown here with its context. Its antigen specificity is not known. There are no base qualities to consult, and no much larger clone falls within one base. The TCR beta CDR3 regions were amplified from the RNA transcripts. A first-round RT-PCR of the TCR CDR3 used the HTBI primer set with the Qiagen OneStep RT-PCR kit. Libraries were constructed in a second round of multiplex PCR, after which size selection and purification were performed. Paired-end sequencing of the libraries was performed with 100 bp reads on an Illumina HiSeq2000. For the original study's pipeline: SOAPnuke was used to process the raw data, removing reads that contained adapters or uncalled bases, had a mean Phred below 15, or lacked an exact match to the constant primer or identifier. COPE v1.2.5 was used to merge high-quality paired reads, and clonotypes were defined as unique nucleotide sequences. MiTCR v1.1 was used to align the clonotypes against IMGT TRBV, TRBD and TRBJ reference segments. The analysis was restricted to V-J combinations with a frequency above 0.0001, which together covered 98% to 99.2% of the repertoires. The TCS score was defined as the ratio of F50 (clonal expansion) to E x V (chaos), calculated using BLOSUM62-based TCRdist between CDR3 peptides within each V-J. Welch's t-statistics and random forest reduced just over 500 V-J features to 10 to 15, which were used in a naive Bayes classifier (R e1071). Using fastp at Q25 and MiXCR, TCRdb reprocessed the public reads and kept productive beta chains. Every distinct CDR3 protein forms one entry, paired with its most common genes and DNA. The V and J calls reflect TCRdb's pipeline rather than the authors' work. The sample table holds 550,000 to 800,000 distinct CDR3 sequences, of which roughly 17% were seen once. Of the sample, 15% falls within the top ten clones.

This sample was taken from a study of T cells in Graves' hyperthyroidism and ophthalmopathy (dated by TCRdb to between 2019 and 2020). In the study overall: Peripheral blood was collected at initial diagnosis, before any treatment. After blood sampling, hyperthyroidism patients were treated with methimazole at a starting dose of 30 mg daily, and ophthalmopathy patients were treated with high-dose intravenous methylprednisolone. In addition, the study compared T-cell repertoires in thyroid tissue and in blood from about 6 Graves' hyperthyroidism patients. The paper describes TCR Vbeta CDR3 sequencing of 120 to 150 peripheral blood samples, made up of 43 ophthalmopathy patients, some 76 hyperthyroidism patients and about 17 progressor patients. Prospective prediction of ophthalmopathy was tested in an independent validation cohort consisting of roughly 19 hyperthyroidism patients and 17 patients who later progressed to ophthalmopathy. TCR V-J signatures able to tell the groups apart were searched for in a discovery cohort of some 100 patients, of whom around 43 had Graves' ophthalmopathy and under 65 had stable Graves' hyperthyroidism. The 100 discovery patients were divided at random into training and test sets in a 7:3 ratio.

The paper's findings and limits, for the study overall: A model built on a 13 V-J signature distinguished ophthalmopathy from stable hyperthyroidism, reaching about 88% sensitivity and around 82% specificity in cross-validation and 80%/75% in testing. Most expanded thyroid clonotypes (frequency above 0.001) were also detected in blood, a finding suggesting that blood repertoires may reflect thyroid immune responses. In validation, the model predicted progression to ophthalmopathy with around 71% sensitivity and roughly 75% specificity, a median of about 6 months before onset. Sample size was not statistically predetermined, and blinding of investigators to group allocation was not performed.

Stable Graves' hyperthyroidism was defined as no progression to ophthalmopathy during 18 months of follow-up. Hyperthyroidism patients were newly diagnosed, with disease duration under 2 months, and aged 18 to 65 years. The study excluded patients with uncontrolled infections, other autoimmune diseases, pregnancy or lactation. Diagnoses relied on clinical symptoms, serum thyroxine and TRAb, thyroid ultrasound and orbital computed tomography. PBMCs were isolated from 10 ml of fresh peripheral blood by Ficoll-Paque density gradient centrifugation. Total RNA was extracted with Trizol reagent, and quality was checked on an Agilent 2100 Bioanalyzer. V is trimmed back by 4 bases and J by 3 bases, and the junction contains 8 bases that no gene match accounts for. Including cysteine and phenylalanine, the CDR3 has 16 amino acids. Of the read, only the CDR3 DNA is kept; its 48 bases are in frame from base 1. The germline V gene provides CDR1 SGHAT and CDR2 FQNNGV.

The sequence derives from a man aged 50-60 years with Graves' hyperthyroidism. The source material was blood. This chain is built from TRBV11-2 and TRBJ2-2; TRBD2 fits 7 bases in the junction. The CDR3 in this case is CASSSGTKGYTGELFF. The DNA sequence reads TGTGCCAGCAGCTCAGGGACTAAAGGGTACACCGGGGAGCTGTTTTTT.